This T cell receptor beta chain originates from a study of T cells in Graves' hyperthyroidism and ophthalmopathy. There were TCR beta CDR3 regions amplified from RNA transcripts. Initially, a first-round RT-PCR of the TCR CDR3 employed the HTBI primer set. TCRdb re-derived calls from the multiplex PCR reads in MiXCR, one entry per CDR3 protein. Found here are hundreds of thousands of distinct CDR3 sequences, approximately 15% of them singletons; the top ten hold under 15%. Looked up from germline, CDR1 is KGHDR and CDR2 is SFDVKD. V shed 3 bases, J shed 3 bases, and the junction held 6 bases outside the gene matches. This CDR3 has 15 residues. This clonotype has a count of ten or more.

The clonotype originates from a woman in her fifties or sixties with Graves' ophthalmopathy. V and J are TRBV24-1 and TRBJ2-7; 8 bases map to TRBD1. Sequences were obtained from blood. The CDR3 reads CATSDPGTGNYEQYF. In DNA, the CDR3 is TGTGCCACCAGTGATCCCGGGACAGGAAACTACGAGCAGTACTTC.